What follows are 3 T cell receptor beta chains derived from one specimen sequenced in a study of long-term antiretroviral therapy in people with HIV. This was the immunoSEQ v3.0 assay at survey level. Measured with immunoSEQ multiplex PCR; TCRdb has only the in-frame clones, and not every one. The sample lists some 40,000 clones; roughly 80% were seen once. The sequencing used unsorted PBMCs, collected 1.5 years after starting antiretroviral therapy. The receptors were gathered from a young man with HIV.

DNA of the CDR3: TGTGCCAGCAGCGCCACTAGCGGGATATACAATGAGCAGTTCTTC. As protein: CASSATSGIYNEQFF. The rearrangement joins TRBV7-6 to TRBJ2-1, with TRBD2 matching over 10 bases. The CDR3 totals 15 residues. Germline CDR1 reads SGHVS; CDR2 reads FNYEAQ. Trimming removed 5 bases from V and 4 bases from J; junction bases left unmatched: 5.

The chain employs TRBV5-5 and TRBJ1-5, with a possible D match to TRBD1 (5 bases). CDR3 size: 15 residues. Germline V CDR1 and CDR2: SGHKS, YYEKEE (reference sequence). V gave up 7 bases and J gave up 6 bases, with 20 bases separating them. The CDR3: CASAPGGETFQPQHF. CDR3 bases: TGTGCCAGCGCCCCGGGAGGGGAAACTTTTCAGCCCCAGCATTTT.

This clone turned up a few times. The V and J genes are TRBV30 and TRBJ2-7; D possibly uses TRBD1 or TRBD2 (5 bases each). Germline loops: CDR1 GTSNPN, CDR2 SVGIG (reference sequence). The CDR3 covers 13 residues. Trimming stripped 1 base from V and 3 bases from J, with 10 bases between. The DNA of the CDR3 is TGTGCCTGGAGTGGGGGGACCCACTACGAGCAGTACTTC. Protein product: CAWSGGTHYEQYF.